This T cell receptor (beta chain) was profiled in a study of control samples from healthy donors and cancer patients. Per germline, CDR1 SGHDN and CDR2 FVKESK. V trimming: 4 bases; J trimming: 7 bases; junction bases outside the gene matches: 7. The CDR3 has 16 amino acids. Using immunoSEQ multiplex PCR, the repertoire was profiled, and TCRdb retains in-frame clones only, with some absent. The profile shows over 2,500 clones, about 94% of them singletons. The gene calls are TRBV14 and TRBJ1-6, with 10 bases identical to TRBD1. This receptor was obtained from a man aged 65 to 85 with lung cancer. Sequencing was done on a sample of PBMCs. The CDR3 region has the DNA TGTGCCAGCAGCCCGACAGGGGGCCAGCGAAATTCACCCCTCCACTTT. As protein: CASSPTGGQRNSPLHF.